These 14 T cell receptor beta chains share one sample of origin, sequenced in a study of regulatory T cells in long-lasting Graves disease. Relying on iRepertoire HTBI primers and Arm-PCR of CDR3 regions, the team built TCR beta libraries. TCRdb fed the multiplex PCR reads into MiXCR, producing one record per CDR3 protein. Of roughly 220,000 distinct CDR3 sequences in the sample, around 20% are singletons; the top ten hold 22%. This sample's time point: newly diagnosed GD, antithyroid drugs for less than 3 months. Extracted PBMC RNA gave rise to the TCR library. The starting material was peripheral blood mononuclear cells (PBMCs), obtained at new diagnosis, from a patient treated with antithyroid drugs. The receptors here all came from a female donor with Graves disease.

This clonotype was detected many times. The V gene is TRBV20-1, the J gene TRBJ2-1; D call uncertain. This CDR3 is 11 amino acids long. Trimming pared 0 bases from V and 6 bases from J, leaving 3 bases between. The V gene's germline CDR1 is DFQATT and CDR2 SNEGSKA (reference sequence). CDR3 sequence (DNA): TGCAGTGCTAGAGAGCCCAATGAGCAGTTCTTC. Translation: CSAREPNEQFF.

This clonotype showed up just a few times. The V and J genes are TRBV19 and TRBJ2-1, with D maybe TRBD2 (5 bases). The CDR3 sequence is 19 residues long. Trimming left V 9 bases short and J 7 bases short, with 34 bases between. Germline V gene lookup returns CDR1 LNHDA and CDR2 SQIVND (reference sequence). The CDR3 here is CARKKVLKTSFLFCNEQFF. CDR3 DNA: TGTGCCAGGAAGAAAGTCCTTAAAACTAGTTTCCTTTTTTGTAATGAGCAGTTCTTC.

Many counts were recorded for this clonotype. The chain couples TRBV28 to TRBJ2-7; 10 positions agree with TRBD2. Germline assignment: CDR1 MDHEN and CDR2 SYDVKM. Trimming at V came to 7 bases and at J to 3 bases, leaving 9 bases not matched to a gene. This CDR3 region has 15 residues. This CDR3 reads CASTEGASGGYEQYF. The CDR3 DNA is TGTGCCAGCACCGAGGGAGCTAGCGGGGGCTACGAGCAGTACTTC.

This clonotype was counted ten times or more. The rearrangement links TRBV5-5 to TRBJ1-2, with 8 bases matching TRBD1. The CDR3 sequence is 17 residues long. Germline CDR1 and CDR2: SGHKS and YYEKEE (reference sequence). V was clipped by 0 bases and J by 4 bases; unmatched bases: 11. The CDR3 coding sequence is TGTGCCAGCAGCTTGGGGACAGGGATAGTGTGGGGCTATGGCTACACCTTC. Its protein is CASSLGTGIVWGYGYTF.

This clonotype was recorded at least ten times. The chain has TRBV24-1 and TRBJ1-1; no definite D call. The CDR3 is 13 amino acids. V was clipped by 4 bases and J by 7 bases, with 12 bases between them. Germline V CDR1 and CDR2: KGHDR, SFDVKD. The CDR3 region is CATSEREQNEAFF. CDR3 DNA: TGTGCCACCAGTGAACGGGAGCAGAATGAAGCTTTCTTT.

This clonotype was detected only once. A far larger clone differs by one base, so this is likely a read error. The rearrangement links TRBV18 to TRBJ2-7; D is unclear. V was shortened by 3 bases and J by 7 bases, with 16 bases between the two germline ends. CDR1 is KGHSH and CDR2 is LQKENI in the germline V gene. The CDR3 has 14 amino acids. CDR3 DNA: TGTGCCAGCTCACCGCGAACGGGCAGCAATGAGCAGTACTTC. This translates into CASSPRTGSNEQYF.

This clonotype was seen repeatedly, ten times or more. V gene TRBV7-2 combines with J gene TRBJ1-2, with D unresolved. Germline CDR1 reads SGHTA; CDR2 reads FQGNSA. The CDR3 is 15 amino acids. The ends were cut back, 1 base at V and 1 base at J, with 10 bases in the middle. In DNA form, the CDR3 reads TGTGCCAGCAGCTTAGTTCGAGGAAATAACTATGGCTACACCTTC. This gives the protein CASSLVRGNNYGYTF.

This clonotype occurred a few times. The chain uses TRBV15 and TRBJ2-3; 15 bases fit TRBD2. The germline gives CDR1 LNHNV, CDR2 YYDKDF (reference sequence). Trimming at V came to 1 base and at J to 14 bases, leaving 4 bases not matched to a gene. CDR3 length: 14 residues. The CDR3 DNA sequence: TGTGCCACCAGCAGAGGGACTAGCGGGAGGGCCAGGTATTTT. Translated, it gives CATSRGTSGRARYF.

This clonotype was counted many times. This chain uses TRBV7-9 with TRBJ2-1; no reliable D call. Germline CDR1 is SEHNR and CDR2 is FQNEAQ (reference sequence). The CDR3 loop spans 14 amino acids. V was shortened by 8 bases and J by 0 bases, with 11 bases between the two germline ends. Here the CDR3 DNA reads TGTGCCAGCCTCAAGGGTAACTCCTACAATGAGCAGTTCTTC. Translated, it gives CASLKGNSYNEQFF.

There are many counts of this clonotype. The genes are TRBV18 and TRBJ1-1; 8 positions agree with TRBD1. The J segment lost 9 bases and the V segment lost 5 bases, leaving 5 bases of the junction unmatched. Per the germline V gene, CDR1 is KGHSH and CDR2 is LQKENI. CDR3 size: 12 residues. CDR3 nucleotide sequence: TGTGCCAGCTCAGTAGACAGGGGCCAAGCTTTCTTT. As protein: CASSVDRGQAFF.

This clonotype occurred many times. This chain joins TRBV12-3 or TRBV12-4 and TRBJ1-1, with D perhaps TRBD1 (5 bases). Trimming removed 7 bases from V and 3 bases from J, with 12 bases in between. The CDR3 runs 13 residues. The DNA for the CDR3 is TGTGCCAGCAAGGATAACAGGTACACTGAAGCTTTCTTT. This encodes CASKDNRYTEAFF.

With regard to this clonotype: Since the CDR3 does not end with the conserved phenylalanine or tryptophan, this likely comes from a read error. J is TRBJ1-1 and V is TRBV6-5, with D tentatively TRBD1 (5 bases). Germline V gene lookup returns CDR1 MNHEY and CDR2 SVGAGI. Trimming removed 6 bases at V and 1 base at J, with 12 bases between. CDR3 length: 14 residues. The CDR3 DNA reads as TGTGCCAGCAGCTACGGGGCTGGGAACACTGAAGCTTTCCTT. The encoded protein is CASSYGAGNTEAFL.

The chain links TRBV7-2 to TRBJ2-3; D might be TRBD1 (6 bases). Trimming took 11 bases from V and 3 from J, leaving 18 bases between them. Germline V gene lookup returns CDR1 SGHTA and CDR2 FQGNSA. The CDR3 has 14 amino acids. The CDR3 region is CASPRGRITDTQYF. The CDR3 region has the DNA TGTGCCTCTCCGAGGGGGAGAATAACAGATACGCAGTATTTT.

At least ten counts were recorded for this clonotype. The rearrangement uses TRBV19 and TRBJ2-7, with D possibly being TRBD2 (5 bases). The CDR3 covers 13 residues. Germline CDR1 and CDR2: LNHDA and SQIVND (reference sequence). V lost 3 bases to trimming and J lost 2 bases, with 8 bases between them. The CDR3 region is CASSMEATYEQYF. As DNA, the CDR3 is TGTGCCAGTAGTATGGAGGCAACCTACGAGCAGTACTTC.